The T cell receptor beta chain under discussion was sequenced for a study of blood T cell repertoires in COVID-19 (dated by TCRdb to about 2020). About the study as a whole: The collaborator samples originated in the United States, Italy and Spain and spanned the acute and convalescent phases of COVID-19. The repertoires were released in a freely available public database intended as a resource for research on the immune response to SARS-CoV-2. The prospective study material was composed of cDNA or gDNA derived from T cells, B-cell-depleted T cells, or PBMCs. HLA class I and class II types, where available, came from metadata supplied by the sample provider rather than from assay-based typing. Sample metadata almost always included a de-identified subject ID, COVID-19 status, age in years and sex. The dataset comprised deeply sampled blood TCRbeta repertoires from subjects exposed to, actively infected with, or recovered from COVID-19. The samples were drawn from the first 160 participants of the ongoing ImmuneRACE study and from 1,254 subjects provided by 6 global collaborators. Broad study findings and their caveats: The amount of clinical and demographic metadata varied by source and participant and was provided uncurated.

One collaborating source in Seattle enrolled patients during active infection and followed them longitudinally through the course of disease. Each collaborating institution followed its own protocols to collect whole blood in K2EDTA tubes. For TCRbeta analysis, collaborator samples were shipped as frozen whole blood, as isolated PBMCs, or as DNA extracted from either sample type. TCRbeta CDR3 regions were amplified from genomic DNA using the immunoSEQ Assay, a bias-controlled multiplex PCR. On the authors' methods: Within the assay, amplification of reference gene primers was used to estimate how many nucleated cells each sample contained. To quantify the absolute abundance of each unique TCRbeta CDR3 rearrangement, sequence reads were collapsed and filtered. For each sample, productive Simpson clonality was calculated as the square root of Simpson's diversity index across productive rearrangements. As stored in TCRdb, this immuneACCESS dataset retains in-frame rearrangements with V and J assigned. A fraction of the clones does not appear; measured against another copy, unresolved V genes explain less than half of the discrepancy, and the remainder lacks a known reason. V and J calls and clone size are copied from that table; D and trimming were computed from the DNA. The sample contains about 250,000 clones, approximately 84% of them found a single time. The leading ten clones occupy about a sixth of the sample.

Relative to germline, V is 4 bases shorter and J is 7 bases shorter, with 32 bases between their ends. CDR1 and CDR2 were assigned from the germline V gene as MNHNS and SASEGT. The CDR3, from cysteine to phenylalanine, totals 19 residues. The DNA shown is the 57-base CDR3, in frame from base 1. Details on this clone: Its antigen is currently not known. Nothing much larger sits one base from this clone, and base qualities are not available.

Specimen: peripheral blood. The rearrangement joined TRBV6-1 to TRBJ2-7; the best D guess is TRBD1, with 6 bases matching. The receptor comes from a person between 70 and 80 years old with COVID-19, enrolled during active disease. The base sequence is TGTGCCAGCAGTGTAGGGGGACACAGCAAACAAAGTTTAAGTACGGAGCAGTACTTC. This gives the protein CASSVGGHSKQSLSTEQYF.